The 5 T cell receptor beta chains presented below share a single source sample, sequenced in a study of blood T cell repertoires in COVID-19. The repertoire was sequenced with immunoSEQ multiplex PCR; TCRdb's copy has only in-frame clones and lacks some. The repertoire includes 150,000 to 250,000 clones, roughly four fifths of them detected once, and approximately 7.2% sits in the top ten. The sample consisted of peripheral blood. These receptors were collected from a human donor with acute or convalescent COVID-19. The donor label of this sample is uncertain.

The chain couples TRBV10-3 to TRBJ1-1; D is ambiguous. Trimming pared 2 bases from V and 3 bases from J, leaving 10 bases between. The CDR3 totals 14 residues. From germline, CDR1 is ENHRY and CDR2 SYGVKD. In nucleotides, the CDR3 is TGTGCCATCAGTGAGGGGGAGATACACACTGAAGCTTTCTTT. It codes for CAISEGEIHTEAFF.

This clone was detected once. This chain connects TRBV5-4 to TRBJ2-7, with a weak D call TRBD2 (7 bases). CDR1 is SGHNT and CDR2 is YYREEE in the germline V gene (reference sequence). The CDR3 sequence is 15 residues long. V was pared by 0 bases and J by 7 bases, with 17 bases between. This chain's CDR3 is CASSLDSGQGREQYF. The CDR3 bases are TGTGCCAGCAGCTTGGATAGCGGGCAGGGGCGGGAGCAGTACTTC. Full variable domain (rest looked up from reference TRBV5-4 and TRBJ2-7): ETGVTQSPTHLIKTRGQQVTLRCSSQSGHNTVSWYQQALGQGPQFIFQYYREEENGRGNFPPRFSGLQFPNYSSELNVNALELDDSALYLCASSLDSGQGREQYFGPGTRLTVT.

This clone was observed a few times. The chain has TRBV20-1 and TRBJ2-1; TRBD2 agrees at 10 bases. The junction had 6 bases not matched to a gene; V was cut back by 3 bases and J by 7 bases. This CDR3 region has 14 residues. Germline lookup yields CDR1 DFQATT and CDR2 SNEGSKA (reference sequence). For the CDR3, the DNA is TGCAGTGCTAGTAGTAGCGGGAGGAATAATGAGCAGTTCTTC. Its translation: CSASSSGRNNEQFF.

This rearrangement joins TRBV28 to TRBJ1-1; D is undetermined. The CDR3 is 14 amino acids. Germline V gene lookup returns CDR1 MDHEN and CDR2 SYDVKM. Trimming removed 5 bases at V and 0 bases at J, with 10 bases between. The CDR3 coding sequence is TGTGCCAGCAGTCTCCAGGCCGTGAACACTGAAGCTTTCTTT. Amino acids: CASSLQAVNTEAFF.

The CDR3 region is CASSTSHKPYEQYF. The CDR3 nucleotides read TGTGCCAGCAGTACTAGCCATAAACCCTACGAGCAGTACTTC. The V and J genes are TRBV6-2 or TRBV6-3 and TRBJ2-7; tentatively, D is TRBD2 (6 bases). V was trimmed by 5 bases and J by 2 bases, leaving 13 bases between them. Germline loops: CDR1 MNHEY, CDR2 SVGEGT. The CDR3 is 14 residues long.